This TCR beta chain originates from a study of cytomegalovirus exposure and HLA in healthy donors. Study observations and caveats: The only immune exposure information that was available was CMV serostatus.

This clone was counted between two and nine times. Its target is not known. This CDR3 contains 15 residues. V lost 4 bases to trimming and J lost 3 bases, with 15 bases between them. In germline, CDR1 is SGHDT, CDR2 YYEEEE. The PCR made use of 60 Vbeta and 13 Jbeta primers. Using immunoSEQ multiplex PCR, the repertoire was profiled, and TCRdb retains in-frame clones only, with some absent. Of about 160,000 clones listed, around 79% are singletons. Sequenced sample: PBMCs. V is TRBV5-6 and J is TRBJ2-3, with D uncertain. This clonotype was obtained from a woman between 35 and 50 years old in good health and CMV-seronegative. CDR3 nucleotide sequence: TGTGCCAGCAGCATCGCAAGACACACAACAGATACGCAGTATTTT. It yields the protein CASSIARHTTDTQYF. Filled out from reference TRBV5-6 and TRBJ2-3, the complete variable domain reads DAGVTQSPTHLIKTRGQQVTLRCSPKSGHDTVSWYQQALGQGPQFIFQYYEEEERQRGNFPDRFSGHQFPNYSSELNVNALLLGDSALYLCASSIARHTTDTQYFGPGTRLTVL.